Following are 18 T cell receptor beta chains from one sample sequenced in a study of blood T cells in healthy people across ages. A sample-barcoded 5' primer and a J-beta primer mix were used in a second PCR of about 7 to 12 cycles. Using its own MiXCR run on the 5' RACE reads, TCRdb lists one record per CDR3 protein. The table records more than 650,000 distinct CDR3 sequences, 22% of them present only once. Material for sequencing was blood. The receptors shown here come from a man in his sixties or seventies in good health.

This clonotype was counted only a few times. The chain has TRBV15 and TRBJ1-2; D remains ambiguous. Germline CDR1 reads LNHNV; CDR2 reads YYDKDF (reference sequence). Trimming left V 6 bases short and J 0 bases short, with 14 bases between. This CDR3 has 15 residues. CDR3: CATSRQTITNYGYTF. The CDR3 coding sequence is TGTGCCACCAGTAGGCAGACAATAACTAACTATGGCTACACCTTC.

This chain connects TRBV28 to TRBJ2-3; D remains ambiguous. The germline V and J ends were trimmed by 4 bases and 4 bases, with 18 bases remaining between them. The CDR3 loop spans 16 amino acids. From germline, CDR1 is MDHEN and CDR2 SYDVKM. CDR3 protein: CASSSPGSYASDTQYF. The CDR3 coding sequence is TGTGCCAGCAGTTCACCTGGATCCTACGCATCAGATACGCAGTATTTT.

The rearrangement links TRBV20-1 to TRBJ2-4; TRBD2 is a possible D gene (5 bases). There are 12 residues in the CDR3. Germline-derived CDR1 and CDR2 are DFQATT and SNEGSKA (reference sequence). With 7 bases removed from V and 8 bases from J, the gap between germline ends came to 15 bases. The CDR3 DNA sequence: TGCAGTGTCGGGATTAAGTCTGACATTCAGTACTTC. This encodes CSVGIKSDIQYF.

This clonotype was recorded a few times. The chain carries TRBV6-6 and TRBJ1-1, with 7 bases lining up with TRBD1. The V gene's germline CDR1 is MNHNY and CDR2 SVGAGI (reference sequence). J was trimmed by 5 bases and V by 3 bases; bases with no gene match: 15. The CDR3 sequence is 17 residues long. In DNA form, the CDR3 reads TGTGCCAGCAGTTATGGGTCGAACAGGGGCGCAGGGACTGAAGCTTTCTTT. Amino acids: CASSYGSNRGAGTEAFF.

This clonotype has a count of ten or more. V and J are TRBV5-6 and TRBJ2-6; perhaps TRBD1 as D (6 bases). The CDR3 loop spans 15 amino acids. Deletions cut 0 bases from V and 4 bases from J, with 8 bases between. Germline CDR1 and CDR2: SGHDT and YYEEEE. The CDR3 sequence: CASSLAGAGANVLTF. The CDR3 DNA follows: TGTGCCAGCAGCTTGGCAGGGGCCGGGGCCAACGTCCTGACTTTC.

This clonotype has more than one count but fewer than ten. The chain joins TRBV12-3 or TRBV12-4 to TRBJ1-5, with D possibly matching TRBD1 (6 bases). The V and J ends lost 6 bases and 1 base respectively, with 10 bases between them. This CDR3 spans 14 amino acids. The CDR3 protein is CASRTGISNQPQHF. Here the CDR3 DNA reads TGTGCCAGCAGAACAGGGATAAGCAATCAGCCCCAGCATTTT.

The V and J genes are TRBV6-6 and TRBJ2-7; perhaps TRBD1 as D (6 bases). V gave up 5 bases and J gave up 2 bases, with 16 bases separating them. This CDR3 spans 15 amino acids. The germline CDR1 and CDR2 sequences are MNHNY and SVGAGI (reference sequence). DNA of the CDR3: TGTGCCAGCAGTAGAAAGGACAGAACACCCTACGAGCAGTACGTC. Its protein product is CASSRKDRTPYEQYV.

This clonotype was picked up a small number of times. The V call is TRBV7-8, the J call TRBJ2-7; 7 bases map to TRBD2. The CDR3 spans 15 residues. Germline V lookup: CDR1 SGHVS, CDR2 FQNEAQ. The trim removed 5 bases at V and 3 bases at J, leaving 10 bases unmatched. The CDR3 DNA follows: TGTGCCAGCAGCCAAGCGGGACCCGCCGGCTACGAGCAGTACGTC. Translating gives CASSQAGPAGYEQYV.

The V call is TRBV2, the J call TRBJ1-2, with no clear D. The CDR3 consists of 14 residues. Between the trimmed V and J ends, which lost 6 bases and 0 bases, there was a span of 11 bases. Germline CDR1 is SNHLY and CDR2 is FYNNEI. This CDR3 is CASRTAQANYGYTF. In nucleotides, the CDR3 is TGTGCCAGCAGAACAGCACAAGCTAACTATGGCTACACCTTC.

Only a few counts were recorded for this clonotype. The chain carries TRBV20-1 and TRBJ1-2, with unresolved D. The CDR3 is made up of 14 amino acids. V lost 0 bases and J lost 6, with 14 bases in between. Germline-derived CDR1 and CDR2 are DFQATT and SNEGSKA (reference sequence). The CDR3 DNA sequence: TGCAGTGCTAGAGAACCCGGGAGACAAAATGGCTACACCTTC. Amino acid sequence: CSAREPGRQNGYTF.

The chain employs TRBV6-6 and TRBJ2-4; D possibly corresponds to TRBD1 (6 bases). Germline V gene lookup returns CDR1 MNHNY and CDR2 SVGAGI (reference sequence). This CDR3 has 15 amino acids. The V end was cut by 7 bases, the J end by 6 bases, with 19 bases between. Here the CDR3 DNA reads TGTGCCAGCACCACGGCCGGGCAGGGGCCAAACATTCAGTACTTC. Protein product: CASTTAGQGPNIQYF.

This chain uses TRBV29-1 with TRBJ2-1; D possibly corresponds to TRBD2 (5 bases). There are 18 residues in the CDR3. Trimming removed 0 bases from V and 0 bases from J, with 18 bases in between. Germline V gives CDR1 SQVTM, CDR2 ANQGSEA. The CDR3 bases are TGCAGCGTTGAAGATCGTAGTGGACTCTCTATCTCCTACAATGAGCAGTTCTTC. Its protein is CSVEDRSGLSISYNEQFF.

V gene TRBV5-1 combines with J gene TRBJ2-6; 8 nucleotides match TRBD1. V shed 1 base and J 0 bases; nucleotides not matched to a gene: 15. CDR1 is SGHRS and CDR2 is YFSETQ in the germline V gene. This CDR3 comprises 21 residues. CDR3 in amino acids: CASSLRGPYRGLSSGANVLTF. The CDR3 nucleotides are TGCGCCAGCAGCTTGAGGGGCCCCTACAGGGGGTTAAGCTCTGGGGCCAACGTCCTGACTTTC.

This clonotype was detected a few times. V gene TRBV5-6 combines with J gene TRBJ1-2, with 9 nucleotides matching TRBD1. This CDR3 region has 14 residues. The J segment lost 4 bases and the V segment lost 4 bases, leaving 5 bases of the junction unmatched. Germline V gene data show CDR1 as SGHDT and CDR2 as YYEEEE. The CDR3 bases are TGTGCCAGCAGCCGACCACAGGGGGCCTATGGCTACACCTTC. Translation: CASSRPQGAYGYTF.

This rearrangement joins TRBV7-2 to TRBJ2-7; D possibly corresponds to TRBD2 (5 bases). Trimming cost V 5 bases and J 2 bases, with 16 bases left between them. Germline CDR1 reads SGHTA; CDR2 reads FQGNSA. The CDR3 is 15 residues long. Here the CDR3 reads CASSTYSGSTYEQYV. The CDR3 DNA reads as TGTGCCAGCAGCACCTACTCGGGGTCAACCTACGAGCAGTACGTC.

The V gene is TRBV3-1, the J gene TRBJ1-2, with D possibly matching TRBD1 (6 bases). V was trimmed by 4 bases and J by 10 bases, leaving 16 bases between them. In germline, CDR1 is LGHDT, CDR2 YNNKEL (reference sequence). This CDR3 spans 13 amino acids. The CDR3 sequence is CASSPNRAAAYTF. The CDR3 DNA reads as TGTGCCAGCAGCCCCAACAGGGCTGCAGCCTACACCTTC.

V usage is TRBV20-1 and J usage is TRBJ1-2, with 9 bases aligning to TRBD1. The CDR3 runs 13 residues. Germline V gene sequence: CDR1 DFQATT, CDR2 SNEGSKA (reference sequence). J gave up 7 bases and V 3 bases, and 6 bases lay outside the gene matches. As DNA, the CDR3 is TGCAGTGCTAGCCACCGGACAGGGGTTGGCTACACCTTC. It codes for CSASHRTGVGYTF.

The chain has TRBV20-1 and TRBJ2-3; D is unresolved. This CDR3 spans 14 amino acids. With 1 base removed from V and 4 bases from J, the gap between germline ends came to 12 bases. Germline CDR1 and CDR2: DFQATT and SNEGSKA (reference sequence). CDR3 sequence (DNA): TGCAGTGCTAGAGGGTCGGTCCTACCAGATACGCAGTATTTT. It translates to CSARGSVLPDTQYF.